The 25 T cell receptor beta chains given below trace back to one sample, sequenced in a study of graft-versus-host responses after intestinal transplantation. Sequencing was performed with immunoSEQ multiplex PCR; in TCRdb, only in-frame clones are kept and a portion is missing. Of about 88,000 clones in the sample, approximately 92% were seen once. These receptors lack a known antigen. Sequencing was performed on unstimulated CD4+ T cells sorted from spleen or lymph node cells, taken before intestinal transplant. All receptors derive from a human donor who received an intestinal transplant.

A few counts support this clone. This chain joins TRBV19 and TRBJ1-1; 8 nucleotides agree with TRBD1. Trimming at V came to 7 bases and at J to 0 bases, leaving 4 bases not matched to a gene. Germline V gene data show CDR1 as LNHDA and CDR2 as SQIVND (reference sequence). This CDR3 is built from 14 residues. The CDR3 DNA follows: TGTGCCAGTACTAAGACAGGGGTGAACACTGAAGCTTTCTTT. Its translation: CASTKTGVNTEAFF.

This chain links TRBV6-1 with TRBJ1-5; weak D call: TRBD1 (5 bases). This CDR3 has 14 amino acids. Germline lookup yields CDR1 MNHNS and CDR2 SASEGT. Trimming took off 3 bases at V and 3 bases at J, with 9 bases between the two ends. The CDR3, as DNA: TGTGCCAGCAGTGACGGCAGGGACAATCAGCCCCAGCATTTT. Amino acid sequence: CASSDGRDNQPQHF.

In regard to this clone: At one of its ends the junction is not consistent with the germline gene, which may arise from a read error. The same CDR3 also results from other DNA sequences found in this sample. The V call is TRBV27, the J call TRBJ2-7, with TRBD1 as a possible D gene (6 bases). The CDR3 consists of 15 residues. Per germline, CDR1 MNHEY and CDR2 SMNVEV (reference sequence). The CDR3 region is CASSFSRTEGYERYF. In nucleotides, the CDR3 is TGTGCCAGCAGCTTTTCTCGGACAGAGGGCTATGAGCGGTACTTC.

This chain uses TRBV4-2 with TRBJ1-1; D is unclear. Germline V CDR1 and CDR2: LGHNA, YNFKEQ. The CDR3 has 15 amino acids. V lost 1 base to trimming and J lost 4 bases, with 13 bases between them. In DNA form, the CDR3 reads TGTGCCAGCAGCCAAGTACCGGGGATGGGCACTGAAGCTTTCTTT. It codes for CASSQVPGMGTEAFF.

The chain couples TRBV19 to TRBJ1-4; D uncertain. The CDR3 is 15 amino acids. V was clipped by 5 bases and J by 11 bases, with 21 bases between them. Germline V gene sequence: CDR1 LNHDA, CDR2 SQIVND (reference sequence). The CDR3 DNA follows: TGTGCCAGTAGTGAGGGAGGAACCGGACGTCCCAAACTGTTTTTT. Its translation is CASSEGGTGRPKLFF.

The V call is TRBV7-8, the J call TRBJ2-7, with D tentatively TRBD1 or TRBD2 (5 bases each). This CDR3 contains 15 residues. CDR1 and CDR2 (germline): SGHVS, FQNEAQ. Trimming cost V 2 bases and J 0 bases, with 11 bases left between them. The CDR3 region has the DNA TGTGCCAGCAGCTTAATAGCAGGGAGCTCCTACGAGCAGTACTTC. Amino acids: CASSLIAGSSYEQYF.

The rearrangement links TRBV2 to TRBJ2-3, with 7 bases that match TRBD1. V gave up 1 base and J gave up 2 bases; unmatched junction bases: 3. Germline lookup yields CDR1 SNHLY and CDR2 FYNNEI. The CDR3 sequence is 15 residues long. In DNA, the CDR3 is TGTGCCAGCAGTGAAGGGACAGGCTACACAGATACGCAGTATTTT. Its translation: CASSEGTGYTDTQYF.

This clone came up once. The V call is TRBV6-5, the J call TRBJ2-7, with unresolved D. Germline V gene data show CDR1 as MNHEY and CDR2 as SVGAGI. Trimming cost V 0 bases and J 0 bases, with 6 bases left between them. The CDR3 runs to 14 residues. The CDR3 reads CASSYSRSSYEQYF. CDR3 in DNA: TGTGCCAGCAGTTACTCCCGGTCCTCCTACGAGCAGTACTTC.

The CDR3 DNA follows: TGTGCCAGCAGCTTAGGACAACAAGAGACCCAGTACTTC. Its protein is CASSLGQQETQYF. The V call is TRBV7-2, the J call TRBJ2-5; D remains ambiguous. Per the germline V gene, CDR1 is SGHTA and CDR2 is FQGNSA. The V end lost 1 base, the J end lost 2 bases, and 5 bases lay between the germline ends. The CDR3 length is 13 residues.

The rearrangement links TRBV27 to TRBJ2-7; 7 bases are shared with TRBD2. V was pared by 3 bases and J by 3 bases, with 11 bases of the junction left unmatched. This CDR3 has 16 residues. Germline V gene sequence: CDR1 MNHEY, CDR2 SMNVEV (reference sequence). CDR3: CASSFRRGVGFYEQYF. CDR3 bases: TGTGCCAGCAGTTTTCGCCGGGGGGTTGGTTTCTACGAGCAGTACTTC.

This chain's CDR3 is CASSLAGTGNTYEQYF. CDR3 in DNA: TGTGCCAGCAGCTTAGCTGGGACAGGGAACACCTACGAGCAGTACTTC. The chain is built from TRBV7-9 and TRBJ2-7; the match to TRBD1 covers 9 bases. This CDR3 has 16 residues. Germline V gene lookup returns CDR1 SEHNR and CDR2 FQNEAQ (reference sequence). V was pared by 0 bases and J by 2 bases, with 5 bases of the junction left unmatched.

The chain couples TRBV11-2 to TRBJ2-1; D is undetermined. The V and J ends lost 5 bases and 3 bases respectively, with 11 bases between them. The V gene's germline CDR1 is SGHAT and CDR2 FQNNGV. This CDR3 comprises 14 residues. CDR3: CASSNPPHYNEQFF. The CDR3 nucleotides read TGTGCCAGCAGCAATCCCCCCCACTACAATGAGCAGTTCTTC.

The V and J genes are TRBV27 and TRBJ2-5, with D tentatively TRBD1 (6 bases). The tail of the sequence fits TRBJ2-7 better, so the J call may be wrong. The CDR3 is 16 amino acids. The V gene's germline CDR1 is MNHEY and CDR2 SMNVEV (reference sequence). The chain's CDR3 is CASSSIRGQGLYEQYF. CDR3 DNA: TGTGCCAGCAGTTCAATCAGGGGACAAGGGTTATACGAGCAGTACTTC.

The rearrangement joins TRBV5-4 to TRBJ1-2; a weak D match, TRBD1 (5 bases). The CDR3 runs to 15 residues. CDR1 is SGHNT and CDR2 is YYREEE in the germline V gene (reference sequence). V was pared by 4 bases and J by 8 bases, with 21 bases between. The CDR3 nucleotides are TGTGCCAGCAGCCGTGTAGGCAGGGAGGAAGGCGGCTACACCTTC. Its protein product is CASSRVGREEGGYTF.

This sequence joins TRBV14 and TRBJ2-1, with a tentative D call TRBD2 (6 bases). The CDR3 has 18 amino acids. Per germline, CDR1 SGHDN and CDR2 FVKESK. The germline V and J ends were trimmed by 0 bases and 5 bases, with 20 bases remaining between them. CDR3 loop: CASSQDEGFLALNNEQFF. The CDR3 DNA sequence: TGTGCCAGCAGCCAAGATGAAGGCTTCCTAGCGCTGAACAATGAGCAGTTCTTC.

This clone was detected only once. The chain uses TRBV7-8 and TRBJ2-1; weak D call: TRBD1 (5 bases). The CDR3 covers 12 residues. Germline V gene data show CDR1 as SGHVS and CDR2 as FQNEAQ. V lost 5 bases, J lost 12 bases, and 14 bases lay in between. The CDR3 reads CASSHQRTLQFF. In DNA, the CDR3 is TGTGCCAGCAGCCATCAACGGACACTGCAGTTCTTC.

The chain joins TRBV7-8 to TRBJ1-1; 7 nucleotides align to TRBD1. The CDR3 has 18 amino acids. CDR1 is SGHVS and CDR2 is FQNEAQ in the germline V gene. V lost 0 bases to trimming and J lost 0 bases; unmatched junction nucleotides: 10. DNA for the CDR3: TGTGCCAGCAGCTTAGCATTTGGGGGACAGATCATGAACACTGAAGCTTTCTTT. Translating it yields CASSLAFGGQIMNTEAFF.

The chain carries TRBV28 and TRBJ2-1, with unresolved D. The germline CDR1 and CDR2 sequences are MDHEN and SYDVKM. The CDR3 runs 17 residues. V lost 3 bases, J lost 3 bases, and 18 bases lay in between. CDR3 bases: TGTGCCAGCAGTTTCGTGAACACAAGAGGCCTCTACAATGAGCAGTTCTTC. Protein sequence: CASSFVNTRGLYNEQFF.

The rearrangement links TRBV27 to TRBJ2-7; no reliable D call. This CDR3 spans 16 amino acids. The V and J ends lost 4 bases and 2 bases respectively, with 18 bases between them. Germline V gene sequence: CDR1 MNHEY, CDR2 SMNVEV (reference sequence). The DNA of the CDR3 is TGTGCCAGCAGTTCCGACATCTACTACAGAACCTACGAGCAGTACTTC. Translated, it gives CASSSDIYYRTYEQYF.

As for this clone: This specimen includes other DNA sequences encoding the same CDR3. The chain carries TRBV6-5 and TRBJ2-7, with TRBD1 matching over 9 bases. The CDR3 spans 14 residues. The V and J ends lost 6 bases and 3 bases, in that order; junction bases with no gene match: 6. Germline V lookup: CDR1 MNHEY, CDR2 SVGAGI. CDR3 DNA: TGTGCCAGCAGAGGGACAGGGAGAGGCTACGAGCAGTACTTC. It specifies CASRGTGRGYEQYF.

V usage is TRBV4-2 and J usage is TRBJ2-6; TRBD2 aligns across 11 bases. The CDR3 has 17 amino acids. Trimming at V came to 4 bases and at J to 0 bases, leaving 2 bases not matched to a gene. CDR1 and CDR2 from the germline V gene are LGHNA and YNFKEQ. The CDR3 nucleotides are TGTGCCAGCAGCCGAACTAGCGGGGGCTCTGGGGCCAACGTCCTGACTTTC. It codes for CASSRTSGGSGANVLTF.

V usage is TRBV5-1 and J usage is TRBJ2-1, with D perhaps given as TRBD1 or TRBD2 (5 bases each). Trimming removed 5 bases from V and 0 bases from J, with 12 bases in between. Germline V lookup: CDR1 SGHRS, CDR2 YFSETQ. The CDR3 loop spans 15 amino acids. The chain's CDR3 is CASSSGTGSYNEQFF. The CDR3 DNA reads TGCGCCAGCAGTTCCGGGACCGGCTCCTACAATGAGCAGTTCTTC.

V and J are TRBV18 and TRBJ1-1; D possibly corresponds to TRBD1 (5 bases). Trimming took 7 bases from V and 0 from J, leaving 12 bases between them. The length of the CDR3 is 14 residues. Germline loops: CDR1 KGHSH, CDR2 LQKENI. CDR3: CASFLTEMNTEAFF. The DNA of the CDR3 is TGTGCCAGCTTTTTGACAGAGATGAACACTGAAGCTTTCTTT.

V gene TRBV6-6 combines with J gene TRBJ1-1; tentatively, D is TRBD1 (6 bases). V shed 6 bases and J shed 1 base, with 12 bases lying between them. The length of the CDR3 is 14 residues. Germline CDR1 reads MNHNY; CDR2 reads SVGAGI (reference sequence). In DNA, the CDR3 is TGTGCCAGCAGGGCCGGGACACCGAACACTGAAGCTTTCTTT. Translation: CASRAGTPNTEAFF.

The CDR3 loop is CASRILLAGASEQYF. For the CDR3, the DNA is TGCGCCAGCAGAATCCTACTAGCGGGAGCTAGCGAGCAGTACTTC. This sequence joins TRBV10-1 and TRBJ2-7; 11 bases are shared with TRBD2. This CDR3 contains 15 residues. Germline V CDR1 and CDR2: WNHNN, SYGVQD (reference sequence). The V segment lost 6 bases and the J segment 6 bases; nucleotides outside the gene matches: 10.